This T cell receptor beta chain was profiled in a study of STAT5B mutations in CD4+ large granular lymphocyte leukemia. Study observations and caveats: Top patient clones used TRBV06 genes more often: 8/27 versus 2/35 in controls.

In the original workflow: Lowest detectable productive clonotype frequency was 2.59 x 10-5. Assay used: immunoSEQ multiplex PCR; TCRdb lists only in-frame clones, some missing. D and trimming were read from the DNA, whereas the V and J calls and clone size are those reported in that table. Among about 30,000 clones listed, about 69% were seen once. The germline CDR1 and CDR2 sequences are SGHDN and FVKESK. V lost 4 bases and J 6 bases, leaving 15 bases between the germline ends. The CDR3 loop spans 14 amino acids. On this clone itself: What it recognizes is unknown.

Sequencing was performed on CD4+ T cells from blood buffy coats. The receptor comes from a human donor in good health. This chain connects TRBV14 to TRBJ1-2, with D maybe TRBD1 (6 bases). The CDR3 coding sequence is TGTGCCAGCAGCCGATCCGGACAGCCTAATGGCTACACCTTC. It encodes CASSRSGQPNGYTF.